What follows describes a single TCR beta chain. The antigen remains undetermined. The TRB cDNA libraries were prepared by 5' RACE with UMI labels. For each CDR3 protein, TCRdb gives one entry from its re-call of the 5' RACE reads, without DNA. In total, the table holds about 150,000 distinct CDR3 sequences. These data come from a study of CXCR3-negative and CXCR3-positive naive CD8 T cells. Study as a whole: Some 130 million TRB reads were obtained overall (about 1.5 +/- 0.3 million per library). General observations from the study: Relative to CXCR3-negative naive cells, CXCR3-positive naive cells had more hydrophobic TRB CDR3s. Relative to memory CD8+ cells, whose diversity was much lower, both naive subsets had comparably high diversity. CXCR3 levels fell partly with cryopreservation; most assays relied on fresh PBMCs.

This CDR3 contains 17 residues. Among CD8+ T cells, naive ones were CD45RO-CCR7+CD27+CD95-. The sequenced sample was naive CXCR3+ CD8+ T cells from blood. The subset denotes: CD45RO-CCR7+CD27+CD95- naive CD8+ T cells expressing CXCR3 (TNR3+). The chain uses TRBV21-1 and TRBJ1-6; no DNA is available, so the TRBD1 call from TCRdb remains unchecked. TRBV21-1 corresponds to a pseudogene. This sequence was found in a human donor in good health. Some clones in this sample may be carry-over from other donors' samples. The CDR3 is CASSPRVGTGDYSPLHF.